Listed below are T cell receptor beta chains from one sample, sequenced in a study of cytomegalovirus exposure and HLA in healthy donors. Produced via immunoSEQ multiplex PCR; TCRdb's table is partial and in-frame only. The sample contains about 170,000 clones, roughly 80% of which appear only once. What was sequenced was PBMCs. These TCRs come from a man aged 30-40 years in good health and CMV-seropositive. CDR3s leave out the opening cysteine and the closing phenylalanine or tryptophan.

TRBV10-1	ASRSGTGNNEQF
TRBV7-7	ASSLGESSYNEQF
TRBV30	AWSLPGTGLSEQY
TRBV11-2	ASSLDSNTGELF
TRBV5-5	ASSQDSYSGANVLT
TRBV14	ASSQWATGDHGYT
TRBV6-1	ASSVVSGGGQPQH
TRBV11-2	ASSLDSGYLTYEQY
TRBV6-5	ASSAFTGAEETQY
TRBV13	ASSGHGTSGSLARSTDTQY
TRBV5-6	ASSLARTEAF
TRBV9	ASSTVWGGADTQY
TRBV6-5	AIHEPQH
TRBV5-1	ASSSTGQGHTDTQY
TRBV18	ASSRGTGADYGYT
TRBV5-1	ASSTSGQGLVEQY
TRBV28	ASSVPRGATNQPQH
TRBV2	ASSEEEGRNTEAF
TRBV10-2	ASSEFSGSRELF
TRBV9	ASSVGGGRGGNEQF
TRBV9	ASSPSPGGVRDGELF
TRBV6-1	ASSEVQGSSYEQY
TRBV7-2	ASSPGPGQGQNIQY
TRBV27	ASSLWGQGKAF
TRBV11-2	ASSYGGQGTTDTQY
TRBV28	ASSGSRGTYEQY
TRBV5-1	ASSPGQGWKQY
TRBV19	ASKATGANYGYT
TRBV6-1	ASSRDIVYGYT
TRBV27	ASSLSSGKTQY
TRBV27	ASSLTRDYGYT
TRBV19	ASSRGTGDRDYGYT
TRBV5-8	ASSLGRGGRGSNQPQH
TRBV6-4	ASGRTSGRTLSYEQY
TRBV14	ASSQRFSGQLVSGANVLT
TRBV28	ASRLRGERADTQY
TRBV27	ASSPGGTAYGYT
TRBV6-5	ASSYSSGRRIYEQY
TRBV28	ASSTPTTGELF
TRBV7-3	ASSNAGGNDEQF
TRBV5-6	ASSLTGSTEAF
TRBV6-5	ASRTRGRNTEAF
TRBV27	ASSPHPLAGNSYEQY